The clone carrying this T cell receptor (beta chain) came up once. Germline V lookup: CDR1 SGHDN, CDR2 FVKESK. V was clipped by 2 bases and J by 4 bases, with 8 bases between them. The CDR3 extends over 13 amino acids. Here immunoSEQ multiplex PCR was the method, and the copy in TCRdb shows in-frame clones only, minus some. The table lists some 120,000 clones, roughly nine tenths of them singletons. The sample belongs to a study of control samples from healthy donors and cancer patients. This receptor was obtained from a woman aged 45-60 years with colorectal cancer. The chain couples TRBV14 to TRBJ2-5; D is unclear. The sample was PBMCs. CDR3 residues: CASSQSPVETQYF. In DNA form, the CDR3 reads TGTGCCAGCAGCCAATCACCAGTAGAGACCCAGTACTTC. Full variable domain (remainder filled in from reference TRBV14 and TRBJ2-5): EAGVTQFPSHSVIEKGQTVTLRCDPISGHDNLYWYRRVMGKEIKFLLHFVKESKQDESGMPNNRFLAERTGGTYSTLKVQPAELEDSGVYFCASSQSPVETQYFGPGTRLLVL.